A single sample is the source of the 21 T cell receptor beta chains below, sequenced in a study of spatial heterogeneity in lung cancer. One entry per CDR3 protein results from TCRdb running MiXCR on the 5' RACE reads. The sample lists approximately 92,000 distinct CDR3 sequences, less than 15% seen once, with roughly 41% in the top ten. Time point indicated: sample taken at primary tumor resection. The sample in question was PBMCs, obtained at surgery. These receptors were collected from a male donor with early-stage non-small cell lung cancer.

This clonotype showed up many times. The V call is TRBV18, the J call TRBJ1-3; D is undetermined. V dropped 3 bases and J dropped 0 bases, with 9 bases sitting between them. Germline-derived CDR1 and CDR2 are KGHSH and LQKENI. The CDR3 loop spans 15 amino acids. For the CDR3, the DNA is TGTGCCAGCTCACCCTCGGGAAGCTCTGGAAACACCATATATTTT. It is translated as CASSPSGSSGNTIYF.

This clonotype was recorded a few times. The genes are TRBV7-3 and TRBJ1-1; D might be TRBD1 (6 bases). CDR3 length equals 13 residues. CDR1 is SGHTA, CDR2 FQGTGA, per germline. Trimming cost V 5 bases and J 1 base, with 8 bases left between them. This CDR3 reads CASSQTGNTEAFF. The CDR3 nucleotides are TGTGCCAGCAGCCAGACAGGGAACACTGAAGCTTTCTTT.

This clonotype was observed a handful of times. J is TRBJ2-4 and V is TRBV6-2 or TRBV6-3; a weak D match, TRBD2 (6 bases). The end of the DNA fits TRBJ2-5 better, so the J call may be wrong. Germline V gene lookup returns CDR1 MNHEY and CDR2 SVGEGT. The CDR3 sequence is 11 residues long. The CDR3 nucleotides read TGTGCCAGCAGGGGGGGACGGACCCAGTACTTC. It translates to CASRGGRTQYF.

This clonotype was detected a few times. V gene TRBV21-1 combines with J gene TRBJ2-1; the D call TRBD2 from the table was never checked on the DNA. TRBV21-1 is a recognized pseudogene. CDR3 length equals 15 residues. For the CDR3, the DNA is TGTGCCAGCAGCAAGCTAGCGGGGGGGCCCGGTGAGCAGTTCTTC. This sequence encodes CASSKLAGGPGEQFF.

The chain carries TRBV11-2 and TRBJ2-5; 8 nucleotides agree with TRBD2. Germline CDR1 and CDR2: SGHAT and FQNNGV. The junction had 2 bases not matched to a gene; V was cut back by 1 base and J by 1 base. The CDR3 totals 15 residues. CDR3 coding DNA: TGTGCCAGCAGCTTAGTTACTAGCGGCCAAGAGACCCAGTACTTC. Translating gives CASSLVTSGQETQYF.

The chain carries TRBV28 and TRBJ2-7, with 7 positions matching TRBD1. CDR1 and CDR2 from the germline V gene are MDHEN and SYDVKM. J was trimmed by 2 bases and V by 2 bases; bases with no gene match: 12. The CDR3 has 17 amino acids. This CDR3 reads CASSLTARDRDTYEQYF. The CDR3 nucleotides read TGTGCCAGCAGTTTAACCGCCCGGGACAGAGATACCTACGAGCAGTACTTC.

This clonotype was observed at least ten times. This chain joins TRBV9 and TRBJ2-6; 8 bases fit TRBD1. V was clipped by 2 bases and J by 4 bases; unmatched bases: 5. The CDR3 is 16 amino acids. Germline V gene lookup returns CDR1 SGDLS and CDR2 YYNGEE. The CDR3 bases are TGTGCCAGCAGCGTCGGACAGGGCTCAGGGGCCAACGTCCTGACTTTC. Protein: CASSVGQGSGANVLTF.

As for this clonotype: A much larger clone lies one base from this, so it may be a read error. The chain links TRBV11-1 to TRBJ2-7; TRBD1 aligns across 8 bases. This CDR3 is built from 14 residues. Germline CDR1 is SGHAT and CDR2 is FQDESV (reference sequence). With 1 base clipped from V and 6 bases from J, the junction kept 5 bases outside the gene matches. CDR3 sequence (DNA): TGTGCCAGCAGCTTAGTGGACAGGGATATCGAGCAGTACTTC. Translation gives CASSLVDRDIEQYF.

This clonotype was picked up many times. This chain uses TRBV5-6 with TRBJ1-6; D remains ambiguous. This CDR3 spans 16 amino acids. The germline gives CDR1 SGHDT, CDR2 YYEEEE. Between the trimmed V and J ends, which lost 2 bases and 2 bases, there was a span of 11 bases. The CDR3 is CASSFSRLAYNSPLHF. The CDR3 region has the DNA TGTGCCAGCAGCTTCTCGAGGTTGGCCTATAATTCACCCCTCCACTTT.

V gene TRBV20-1 combines with J gene TRBJ2-3; TRBD2 aligns across 15 bases. This CDR3 comprises 15 residues. Germline-derived CDR1 and CDR2 are DFQATT and SNEGSKA (reference sequence). V was pared by 4 bases and J by 5 bases, with 4 bases of the junction left unmatched. In DNA form, the CDR3 reads TGCAGTGCTAAGCCGGGACTAGCGGGGGGAGATACGCAGTATTTT. Residues: CSAKPGLAGGDTQYF.

This clonotype was seen a handful of times. This rearrangement joins TRBV28 to TRBJ2-3; no clear D gene. This CDR3 has 12 residues. In germline, CDR1 is MDHEN, CDR2 SYDVKM. Trimming took off 5 bases at V and 0 bases at J, with 3 bases between the two ends. The DNA for the CDR3 is TGTGCCAGCAGTGCTAGCACAGATACGCAGTATTTT. Its protein is CASSASTDTQYF.

The gene calls are TRBV30 and TRBJ2-5, with D maybe TRBD1 (6 bases). The germline gives CDR1 GTSNPN, CDR2 SVGIG (reference sequence). The CDR3 loop spans 14 amino acids. V was trimmed by 2 bases and J by 0 bases, leaving 10 bases between them. The CDR3 DNA reads as TGTGCCTGGAGTAAAAAGGGGGACCAAGAGACCCAGTACTTC. Translation gives CAWSKKGDQETQYF.

This clonotype was counted at least ten times. The chain's CDR3 is CASSPAGTTRETQYF. In DNA form, the CDR3 reads TGTGCCAGCAGCCCTGCCGGGACAACTAGAGAGACCCAGTACTTC. J is TRBJ2-5 and V is TRBV12-3 or TRBV12-4; D possibly corresponds to TRBD1 (6 bases). This CDR3 has 15 amino acids. Trimming removed 6 bases at V and 4 bases at J, with 18 bases between.

In DNA, the CDR3 is TGTGCCAGCAGACAGTACACCGGGGAGCTGTTTTTT. Translated, it gives CASRQYTGELFF. The V call is TRBV18, the J call TRBJ2-2; D perhaps matches TRBD1 (5 bases). V lost 8 bases to trimming and J lost 3 bases, with 7 bases between them. CDR3 length equals 12 residues. Per the germline V gene, CDR1 is KGHSH and CDR2 is LQKENI.

This clonotype was picked up a small number of times. The chain is built from TRBV28 and TRBJ2-7, with D perhaps TRBD1 (5 bases). CDR1 and CDR2 from the germline V gene are MDHEN and SYDVKM. Deletions cut 6 bases from V and 0 bases from J, with 15 bases between. The CDR3 extends over 15 amino acids. CDR3 nucleotides: TGTGCCAGCAGCCAGAGGCAGGGCCTCTCCTACGAGCAGTACTTC. Translated: CASSQRQGLSYEQYF.

This chain links TRBV30 with TRBJ2-3; D possibly matches TRBD1 or TRBD2 (6 bases each). The CDR3 has 15 amino acids. The V and J ends lost 0 bases and 6 bases respectively, with 16 bases between them. Germline V CDR1 and CDR2: GTSNPN, SVGIG (reference sequence). CDR3 sequence: CAWSVGRGPMDTQYF. The DNA for the CDR3 is TGTGCCTGGAGTGTGGGTCGGGGGCCCATGGATACGCAGTATTTT.

The chain recombines TRBV2 with TRBJ1-2, with D uncertain. Trimming cost V 6 bases and J 6 bases, with 14 bases left between them. The CDR3 spans 13 residues. Germline CDR1 and CDR2: SNHLY and FYNNEI. The CDR3 DNA is TGTGCCAGCAGAGCCCGGGTCAACCATGGCTACACCTTC. Translating gives CASRARVNHGYTF.

This rearrangement joins TRBV7-2 to TRBJ1-6, with D uncertain. The germline V and J ends were trimmed by 5 bases and 4 bases, with 9 bases remaining between them. Germline loops: CDR1 SGHTA, CDR2 FQGNSA. This CDR3 is built from 14 residues. DNA of the CDR3: TGTGCCAGCAGCCCAGGCCTTTATAATTCACCCCTCCACTTT. It translates to CASSPGLYNSPLHF.

This clonotype has ten or more counts. The chain carries TRBV29-1 and TRBJ2-7; D might be TRBD2 (7 bases). Deletions cut 4 bases from V and 4 bases from J, with 14 bases between. Germline V gene lookup returns CDR1 SQVTM and CDR2 ANQGSEA. The CDR3 is made up of 13 amino acids. CDR3 DNA sequence: TGCAGCGTTGCGGGGGGCTCTGCATACGAGCAGTACTTC. The encoded protein is CSVAGGSAYEQYF.

The table lists this clonotype with many counts. The chain uses TRBV6-6 and TRBJ2-2; D not resolved. The germline V gene encodes CDR1 MNHNY and CDR2 SVGAGI (reference sequence). Trimming cost V 5 bases and J 8 bases, with 12 bases left between them. CDR3 size: 13 residues. The CDR3 DNA is TGTGCCAGCAGTCAGGACGTGAAAGGGGAGCTGTTTTTT. This codes for CASSQDVKGELFF.

The chain's CDR3 is CSVVRLAGRNEQFF. The CDR3 bases are TGCAGCGTTGTGAGGCTAGCGGGGCGCAATGAGCAGTTCTTC. J is TRBJ2-1 and V is TRBV29-1, with 9 bases fitting TRBD2. This CDR3 spans 14 amino acids. CDR1 is SQVTM, CDR2 ANQGSEA, per germline. Unmatched junction bases numbered 7, after V lost 4 bases and J lost 6 bases.